Sequencing of this T cell receptor beta chain was carried out in a study of blood T cell repertoires in COVID-19. Turning to the study itself: Samples representing acute and convalescent COVID-19 were sourced from the United States, Italy and Spain. PBMCs, B-cell-depleted T cells, or T cells provided the cDNA or gDNA that made up the material.

Profiled with immunoSEQ multiplex PCR; TCRdb holds only in-frame clones, not every one. The sample lists approximately 110,000 clones; around 88% were seen once. The CDR3 has 16 residues. V trimming: 1 base; J trimming: 8 bases; junction bases outside the gene matches: 12. Germline lookup yields CDR1 MNHNS and CDR2 SASEGT. The chain is built from TRBV6-1 and TRBJ1-2, with 8 bases lining up with TRBD1. Sample: peripheral blood. The clonotype comes from a human donor in a cohort sampled during active COVID-19. CDR3 sequence: CASSEVLIQGARGYTF. The CDR3 bases are TGTGCCAGCAGTGAAGTCCTCATCCAGGGGGCGCGGGGCTACACCTTC.